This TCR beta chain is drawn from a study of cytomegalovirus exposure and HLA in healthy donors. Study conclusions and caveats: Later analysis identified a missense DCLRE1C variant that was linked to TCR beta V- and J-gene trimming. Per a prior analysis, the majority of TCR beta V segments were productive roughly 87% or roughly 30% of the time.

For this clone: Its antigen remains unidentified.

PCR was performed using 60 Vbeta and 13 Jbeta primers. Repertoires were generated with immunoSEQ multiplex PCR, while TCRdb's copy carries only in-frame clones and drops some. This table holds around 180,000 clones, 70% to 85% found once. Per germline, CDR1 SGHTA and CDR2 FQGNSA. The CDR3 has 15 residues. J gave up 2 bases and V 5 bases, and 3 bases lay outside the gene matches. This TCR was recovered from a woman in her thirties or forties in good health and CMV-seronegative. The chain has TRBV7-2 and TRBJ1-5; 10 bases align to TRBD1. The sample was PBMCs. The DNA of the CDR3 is TGTGCCAGCAGCCTCGGGACAGGGGGCAATCAGCCCCAGCATTTT. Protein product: CASSLGTGGNQPQHF.